Described below is a single T cell receptor beta chain sequence and its context. The antigen is unknown. The CDR3 covers 16 residues. With V trimmed by 4 bases and J by 0 bases, 8 bases remained unmatched. The V gene's germline CDR1 is SGHVS and CDR2 FQNEAQ. This sample stems from a study of cytomegalovirus exposure and HLA in healthy donors. Study information: From HLA-typed donors, an early data release held approximately 85 million unique TCRs. Study observations and caveats: Presence/absence analyses treated sequencing depth as roughly uniform across donors.

It was with 60 Vbeta and 13 Jbeta primers that the PCR ran. Profiling relied on immunoSEQ multiplex PCR, and the TCRdb table lists in-frame clones only, not all of them. The sample lists some 93,000 clones, over 55% occurring once. The rearrangement joins TRBV7-8 to TRBJ1-1; 7 bases fit TRBD1. This TCR derives from a boy aged 10-17 years in good health and CMV-seropositive. The specimen was PBMCs. As DNA, the CDR3 is TGTGCCAGCAGCTCGGGAGAGGGGGCTATGAACACTGAAGCTTTCTTT. This codes for CASSSGEGAMNTEAFF.